These T cell receptor beta chains were read from a single sample in a study of T cells after yellow fever vaccination. TCRdb fed the 5' RACE reads into MiXCR, producing one record per CDR3 protein. In the table there are under 500,000 distinct CDR3 sequences, approximately 18% of which are singletons. This sample comprised PBMCs, obtained before the yellow fever booster vaccination. The receptor set was obtained from a young man who received the YFV17D yellow fever vaccine. Both conserved end residues are part of each CDR3. The D gene is left open where the match is weak. The size field is filled for only some rows; it gives once, few, many or a size class.

DNA: TGCGCCAGCAGCGACGGACAGGGTTCCAAAAACATTCAGTACTTC
CDR3: CASSDGQGSKNIQYF
D: TRBD1
size: NA
J: TRBJ2-4
V: TRBV10-1

DNA: TGTGCCAGCAGCCCGGGACCATCCTACAATGAGCAGTTCTTC
CDR3: CASSPGPSYNEQFF
D: NA
size: NA
J: TRBJ2-1
V: TRBV7-2

DNA: TGCGCCAGCAGCCCCGAGGGGGGGAATAGCAATCAGCCCCAGCATTTT
CDR3: CASSPEGGNSNQPQHF
D: NA
size: NA
J: TRBJ1-5
V: TRBV5-1

DNA: TGTGCCAGCAGTTCACCGGCTCCTAACTATGGCTACACCTTC
CDR3: CASSSPAPNYGYTF
D: NA
size: NA
J: TRBJ1-2
V: TRBV12-3/TRBV12-4

DNA: TGTGCCAGCAGCCAGGAATCGCTCTACACTGAAGCTTTCTTT
CDR3: CASSQESLYTEAFF
D: NA
size: few
J: TRBJ1-1
V: TRBV4-2

DNA: TGCGCCAGCAGCCAAGTCGGGAGCTCCTACGAGCAGTACTTC
CDR3: CASSQVGSSYEQYF
D: NA
size: NA
J: TRBJ2-7
V: TRBV4-1

DNA: TGTGCCAGCAGTTTAAGACACGGCTACACCTTC
CDR3: CASSLRHGYTF
D: NA
size: few
J: TRBJ1-2
V: TRBV28

DNA: TGCAGCGTGTTGGACAGACAGAAAACCTACGAGCAGTACTTC
CDR3: CSVLDRQKTYEQYF
D: NA
size: few
J: TRBJ2-7
V: TRBV29-1

DNA: TGTGCCAGTACTACACGACGGGGGCACATTCAGTACTTC
CDR3: CASTTRRGHIQYF
D: NA
size: NA
J: TRBJ2-4
V: TRBV7-9

DNA: TGTGCCAGCAGCGACAGGGGGAGCACAGATACGCAGTATTTT
CDR3: CASSDRGSTDTQYF
D: TRBD1
size: NA
J: TRBJ2-3
V: TRBV6-1

DNA: TGCGCCAGCAGCATGCCTTTAGGGCCCAGGGAGCTGTTTTTT
CDR3: CASSMPLGPRELFF
D: NA
size: many
J: TRBJ2-2
V: TRBV5-1

DNA: TGCAGTACAGTCAGGGTGAACACTGAAGCTTTCTTT
CDR3: CSTVRVNTEAFF
D: NA
size: few
J: TRBJ1-1
V: TRBV20-1

DNA: TGTGCCAGTAGTACCTCAGCCAAAGACATTCAGTACTTC
CDR3: CASSTSAKDIQYF
D: NA
size: NA
J: TRBJ2-4
V: TRBV19

DNA: TGTGCCAGCAGCTTGGGGGAGCGCGGCCATCTCTTC
CDR3: CASSLGERGHLF
D: NA
size: NA
J: TRBJ2-7
V: TRBV7-8

DNA: TGCGCCAGCAGCCAAGGGGTTTTTAGGGGGCGCTCCGGGGAGCTGTTTTTT
CDR3: CASSQGVFRGRSGELFF
D: TRBD1
size: few
J: TRBJ2-2
V: TRBV4-1

DNA: TGTGCCAGCAGTTACGTGGCCTCCTATAATTCACCCCTCCACTTT
CDR3: CASSYVASYNSPLHF
D: NA
size: few
J: TRBJ1-6
V: TRBV6-5

DNA: TGTGCCAGCAGCTTATGGGGCCGCGGAGAGCAGTTCTTC
CDR3: CASSLWGRGEQFF
D: NA
size: few
J: TRBJ2-1
V: TRBV7-9

DNA: TGTGCCAGCGCCGAGGGCCCTGGAAACACCATATATTTT
CDR3: CASAEGPGNTIYF
D: NA
size: few
J: TRBJ1-3
V: TRBV12-3/TRBV12-4

DNA: TGTGCCAGCAGCTTGGCCTTCTCCGGGACCACCGGGGAGCTGTTTTTT
CDR3: CASSLAFSGTTGELFF
D: NA
size: NA
J: TRBJ2-2
V: TRBV5-4

DNA: TGTGCCAGCAGCTTAGAGACCCACCCGCGTTGGCGACACACCTTC
CDR3: CASSLETHPRWRHTF
D: NA
size: few
J: TRBJ1-2
V: TRBV11-2

DNA: TGTGCCAGCAGCCCCTCGGGCCTACCAGGCGAGCAGTACTTC
CDR3: CASSPSGLPGEQYF
D: NA
size: NA
J: TRBJ2-7
V: TRBV4-2

DNA: TGTGCCAGCAGTTACGACTGGTACGAGCAGTACTTC
CDR3: CASSYDWYEQYF
D: NA
size: NA
J: TRBJ2-7
V: TRBV6-6

DNA: TGCGCCAGCAGCCAAGATTACGACTATGGCTACACCTTC
CDR3: CASSQDYDYGYTF
D: NA
size: NA
J: TRBJ1-2
V: TRBV4-1

DNA: TGTGCCAGGGGACTAGCGGAGACGCAGTATTTT
CDR3: CARGLAETQYF
D: TRBD2
size: NA
J: TRBJ2-3
V: TRBV19

DNA: TGCAGCGTCGTTCCGACTAGCGGAGTAGCCAAAAACATTCAGTACTTC
CDR3: CSVVPTSGVAKNIQYF
D: TRBD2
size: few
J: TRBJ2-4
V: TRBV29-1

DNA: TGTGCCAGCAGTTCTGGCCAGGGGACTAAGGTTGAAAAACTGTTTTTT
CDR3: CASSSGQGTKVEKLFF
D: NA
size: few
J: TRBJ1-4
V: TRBV12-3/TRBV12-4

DNA: TGTGCCAGCAGCTCCCGAATCGCGGGGGATACGCAGTATTTT
CDR3: CASSSRIAGDTQYF
D: NA
size: NA
J: TRBJ2-3
V: TRBV13

DNA: TGCAGTGCTAGTGGGCAGGGAAACACTGAAGCTTTCTTT
CDR3: CSASGQGNTEAFF
D: NA
size: NA
J: TRBJ1-1
V: TRBV20-1

DNA: TGTGCCAGCAGGGGGGGCCGGGATGAGCAGTTCTTC
CDR3: CASRGGRDEQFF
D: NA
size: NA
J: TRBJ2-1
V: TRBV6-6

DNA: TGTGCCAGCAGCTTGACAGGGATCCCCTACGAGCAGTACTTC
CDR3: CASSLTGIPYEQYF
D: TRBD1
size: NA
J: TRBJ2-7
V: TRBV7-9

DNA: TGTGCCAGCAGCTTGTACAATGGGGAGACCCAGTACTTC
CDR3: CASSLYNGETQYF
D: NA
size: NA
J: TRBJ2-5
V: TRBV5-6

DNA: TGTGCCGGGGGGAGGGGACAGGGGGGAGAGACCCAGTACTTC
CDR3: CAGGRGQGGETQYF
D: TRBD1
size: NA
J: TRBJ2-5
V: TRBV6-1

DNA: TGCGCCAGCACCTCGACACAGAGCTCCTACAATGAGCAGTTCTTC
CDR3: CASTSTQSSYNEQFF
D: NA
size: few
J: TRBJ2-1
V: TRBV5-1